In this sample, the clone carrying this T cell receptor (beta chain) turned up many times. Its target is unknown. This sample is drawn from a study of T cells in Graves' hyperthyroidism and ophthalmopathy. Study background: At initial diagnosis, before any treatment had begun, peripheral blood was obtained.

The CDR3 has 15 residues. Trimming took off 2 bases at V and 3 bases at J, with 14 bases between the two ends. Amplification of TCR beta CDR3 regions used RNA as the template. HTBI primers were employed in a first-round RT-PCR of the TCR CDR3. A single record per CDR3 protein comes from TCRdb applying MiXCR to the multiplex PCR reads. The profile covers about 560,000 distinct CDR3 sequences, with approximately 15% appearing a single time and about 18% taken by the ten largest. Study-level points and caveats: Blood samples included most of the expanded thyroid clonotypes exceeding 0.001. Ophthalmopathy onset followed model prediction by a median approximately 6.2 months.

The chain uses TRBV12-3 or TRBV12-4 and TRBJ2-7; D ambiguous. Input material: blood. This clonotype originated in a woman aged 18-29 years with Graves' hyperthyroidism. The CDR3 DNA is TGTGCCAGCAGTTTAAGTGGTGGGTGGCTCTACGAGCAGTACTTC. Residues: CASSLSGGWLYEQYF.